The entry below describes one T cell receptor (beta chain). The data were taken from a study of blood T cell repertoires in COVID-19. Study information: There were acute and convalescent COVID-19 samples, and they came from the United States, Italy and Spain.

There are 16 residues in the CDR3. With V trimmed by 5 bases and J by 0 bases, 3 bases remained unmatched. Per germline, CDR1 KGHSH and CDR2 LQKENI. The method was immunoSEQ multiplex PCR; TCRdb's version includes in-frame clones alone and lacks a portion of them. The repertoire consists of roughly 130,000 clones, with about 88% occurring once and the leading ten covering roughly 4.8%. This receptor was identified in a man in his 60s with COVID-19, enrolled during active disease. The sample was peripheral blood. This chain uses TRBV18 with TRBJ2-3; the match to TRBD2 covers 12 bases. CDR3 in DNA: TGTGCCAGCTCAATTCTAGCGGGAGGGAGCACAGATACGCAGTATTTT. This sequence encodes CASSILAGGSTDTQYF.